A selection of T cell receptor beta chains follows, all from one sample in a study of T-cell reconstitution after alpha-beta-depleted transplantation in children. TCRdb re-called the PCR reads with MiXCR, one entry per CDR3 protein. The table shows about 400,000 distinct CDR3 sequences, with 20% occurring only once. This specimen consisted of PBMCs from the stem cell graft donor, obtained from the stem cell graft. These receptors all stem from a human donor who donated a stem cell graft to a child with acute myeloid leukemia. Both conserved end residues are part of each CDR3. D genes are given only for firm matches. Clone size is shown for a subset of rows, as once, few, many or a class of expanded clone.

d_gene	v_gene	abundance	j_gene	CDR3nt	CDR3aa
TRBD2	TRBV5-1	few	TRBJ2-1	TGCGCCAGCAGCGGCGGACTAGCGGGAGTTTTGGGGCGGGGCTCCTACAATGAGCAGTTCTTC	CASSGGLAGVLGRGSYNEQFF
.	TRBV29-1	.	TRBJ1-5	TGCAGCGTCCGGACAGGCAATCAGCCCCAGCATTTT	CSVRTGNQPQHF
.	TRBV7-9	.	TRBJ2-7	TGTGCCAGCAGCTCCCCAGGCGAGCAGTACTTC	CASSSPGEQYF
.	TRBV12-3/TRBV12-4	many	TRBJ2-1	TGTGCCAGCAGTTTAGCGGCCGGGGGTGAGCAGTTCTTC	CASSLAAGGEQFF
.	TRBV29-1	few	TRBJ2-1	TGCAGCGTTGAAGACGCCAACTCGAATGAGCAGTTCTTC	CSVEDANSNEQFF
.	TRBV10-3	.	TRBJ2-2	TGTGCCATCACCCAGGGGAGCGCGCAGGCCGGGGAGCTGTTTTTT	CAITQGSAQAGELFF
TRBD2	TRBV29-1	many	TRBJ2-7	TGCAGCGTTGAAGATTGGGCTAGCGGGAGGGGGGTGCAGTACTTC	CSVEDWASGRGVQYF
.	TRBV9	.	TRBJ2-2	TGTGCCAGCAGCCCGACAGGAACGAACACCGGGGAGCTGTTTTTT	CASSPTGTNTGELFF
.	TRBV4-2	.	TRBJ1-5	TGTGCCAGCAGCCAAGAAAGTTTAAGGGACAATCAGCCCCAGCATTTT	CASSQESLRDNQPQHF
.	TRBV7-2	.	TRBJ2-1	TGTGCCAGCAGCTTGGCGGGACCAAGGTACAATGAGCAGTTCTTC	CASSLAGPRYNEQFF
.	TRBV5-5	few	TRBJ2-7	TGTGCCAGCAGCTTGTCCACGGCCGAGCAGTACTTC	CASSLSTAEQYF
.	TRBV20-1	many	TRBJ2-7	TGCAGTGCTAGAGCCCCAGGGCTCTACGAGCAGTACTTC	CSARAPGLYEQYF
.	TRBV15	.	TRBJ2-1	TGTGCCACCAGCAGAGGGGTAGGGGGGTTCGATCCGTTCTTC	CATSRGVGGFDPFF
.	TRBV7-6	.	TRBJ2-1	TGTGTCAGCAGCTTAGACTACGGGAGCGTTGACAATGAGCAGTTCTTC	CVSSLDYGSVDNEQFF
TRBD1	TRBV28	.	TRBJ2-6	TGTGCCACCAGCAGCGAGACAGGGGGCGCTGGGGCCAACGTCCTGACTTTC	CATSSETGGAGANVLTF
.	TRBV7-9	few	TRBJ1-1	TGTGCCTGTAGGGGGGTGATCACTGAAGCTTTCTTT	CACRGVITEAFF
.	TRBV27	few	TRBJ2-7	TGTGCCAGCGGGGACAACCCAGGGGAGCAGTACTTC	CASGDNPGEQYF
.	TRBV5-1	few	TRBJ2-3	TGCGCCAGCAGCTCGGGTATTTGGACAGATACGCAGTATTTT	CASSSGIWTDTQYF
.	TRBV12-3/TRBV12-4	.	TRBJ2-3	TGTGCCAGCAGTTTACAGGGTCGACTAACAGATACGCAGTATTTT	CASSLQGRLTDTQYF
.	TRBV27	few	TRBJ2-7	TGTGCCAGCAGTGGCCTGGGGACTGCATCATACGAGCAGTACTTC	CASSGLGTASYEQYF
TRBD1	TRBV20-1	.	TRBJ2-7	TGCAGTGCTAGAGATGGACAGGGAGAGAACTACGAGCAGTACTTC	CSARDGQGENYEQYF
.	TRBV5-1	.	TRBJ2-7	TGCGCCAGCAGCTTGGATCCCGCAGGCAACGAGCAGTACTTC	CASSLDPAGNEQYF
TRBD2	TRBV20-1	.	TRBJ2-1	TGCAGTGCTAGGAGACTAGCGGGAGTGTGGGATGAGCAGTTCTTC	CSARRLAGVWDEQFF